This is a list of T cell receptor beta chains from one sample in a study of cytomegalovirus exposure and HLA in healthy donors. Repertoires were generated with immunoSEQ multiplex PCR, while TCRdb's copy carries only in-frame clones and drops some. Altogether over 120,000 clones are present, around 10% being singletons, with the ten largest covering approximately 1.9%. Sequenced sample: PBMCs. These TCRs come from a man in his fifties or sixties in good health and CMV-seronegative. The CDR3 runs from the conserved cysteine through the conserved F or W. The D gene is left open where the match is weak. Expanded clones are given a class, and other clones once, few, many or no size at all.

CDR3 protein,CDR3 DNA,V gene,J gene,D gene,clone size
CASSAGTGGQQPQHF,TGTGCCAGCTCTGCTGGGACAGGGGGTCAACAGCCCCAGCATTTT,TRBV7-6,TRBJ1-5,TRBD1,.
CASSRQQGAQETQYF,TGTGCTAGCAGCCGTCAACAGGGGGCCCAAGAGACCCAGTACTTC,TRBV7-7,TRBJ2-5,TRBD1,.
CASSLEPADSLLNYGYTF,TGTGCCAGCAGCCTCGAACCCGCGGACAGTCTTTTAAACTATGGCTACACCTTC,TRBV5-5,TRBJ1-2,.,few
CASSEFEGSTEAFF,TGTGCCAGCAGTGAATTTGAGGGTAGCACTGAAGCTTTCTTT,TRBV6-5,TRBJ1-1,.,.
CASSAQTGSDTIYF,TGTGCCAGCAGTGCCCAGACAGGTTCGGACACCATATATTTT,TRBV6-4,TRBJ1-3,.,.
CASSPRDREAFF,TGTGCCAGTAGTCCCCGGGACAGAGAAGCTTTCTTT,TRBV19,TRBJ1-1,TRBD1,.
CASSTRGGRETQYF,TGTGCCAGCAGCACCCGCGGGGGGAGAGAGACCCAGTACTTC,TRBV7-6,TRBJ2-5,TRBD2,.
CASSPPGGNNQPQHF,TGTGCCAGCTCACCACCGGGGGGAAACAATCAGCCCCAGCATTTT,TRBV18,TRBJ1-5,.,.
CASSYRGERTDTQYF,TGTGCCAGCAGTTACCGGGGGGAACGCACAGATACGCAGTATTTT,TRBV6-5,TRBJ2-3,TRBD2,.
CASSSFQGQVQAEQFF,TGTGCCAGCAGCTCTTTCCAAGGACAGGTACAAGCTGAGCAGTTCTTC,TRBV5-4,TRBJ2-1,TRBD1,few
CASSSGQGGPLGYTF,TGTGCCAGCAGCTCGGGACAGGGGGGACCTCTCGGCTACACCTTC,TRBV11-2,TRBJ1-2,TRBD1,few
CASSSPRFLTDTQYF,TGTGCCAGCAGTTCCCCTAGGTTCCTCACAGATACGCAGTATTTT,TRBV6-5,TRBJ2-3,.,few
CASSLFAPINYGYTF,TGTGCCAGCAGTTTATTTGCACCTATAAACTATGGCTACACCTTC,TRBV28,TRBJ1-2,.,.
CAWSVRREGTDTQYF,TGTGCCTGGAGTGTACGGAGGGAGGGCACAGATACGCAGTATTTT,TRBV30,TRBJ2-3,.,.
CASSWTGAAEKLFF,TGTGCCAGCAGTTGGACAGGGGCGGCTGAAAAACTGTTTTTT,TRBV6-5,TRBJ1-4,TRBD1,few
CASSLSGDSGNTIYF,TGTGCCAGCAGCTTGTCCGGGGACAGTGGAAACACCATATATTTT,TRBV11-1,TRBJ1-3,TRBD1,few
CASRWTGMNTEAFF,TGTGCCAGCAGATGGACAGGAATGAACACTGAAGCTTTCTTT,TRBV5-4,TRBJ1-1,TRBD1,few
CASSLLLASGELFF,TGTGCCAGCAGTCTCCTCCTGGCTTCCGGGGAGCTGTTTTTT,TRBV27,TRBJ2-2,.,.
CASRRTGSYQETQYF,TGCGCCAGTAGGAGGACAGGATCGTACCAAGAGACCCAGTACTTC,TRBV5-1,TRBJ2-5,TRBD1,few
CASSIDSNLAGVAWEQFF,TGTGCCAGTAGTATAGATAGTAACCTAGCGGGAGTAGCGTGGGAGCAGTTCTTC,TRBV19,TRBJ2-1,TRBD2,.
CASSYGQFATNEKLFF,TGTGCCAGCAGTTACGGGCAGTTTGCAACTAATGAAAAACTGTTTTTT,TRBV6-5,TRBJ1-4,.,few
CASSLDRGGRLNIQYF,TGCGCCAGCAGCTTGGATCGGGGGGGCAGATTAAACATTCAGTACTTC,TRBV5-1,TRBJ2-4,TRBD2,few
CASTPRAGWTEKLFF,TGTGCCAGTACCCCCCGGGCAGGGTGGACTGAAAAACTGTTTTTT,TRBV28,TRBJ1-4,.,few
CASSLSQPCTDTQYF,TGTGCCAGCAGCTTATCACAGCCTTGCACAGATACGCAGTATTTT,TRBV11-3,TRBJ2-3,.,few
CASSPEQGARYEQYF,TGTGCCAGCAGCCCAGAACAGGGGGCCAGATACGAGCAGTACTTC,TRBV11-2,TRBJ2-7,TRBD1,few
CASSSGTGGETQYF,TGTGCCAGCAGCTCCGGGACAGGGGGGGAGACCCAGTACTTC,TRBV7-3,TRBJ2-5,TRBD1,.
CASSIVAGHQNEQYF,TGTGCCAGTAGTATAGTAGCGGGCCATCAAAACGAGCAGTACTTC,TRBV19,TRBJ2-7,TRBD2,few
CASTTTGDNEKLFF,TGTGCCAGTACCACGACAGGGGATAATGAAAAACTGTTTTTT,TRBV19,TRBJ1-4,TRBD1,few
CASSLSGVTEAFF,TGCGCCAGCAGCTTGTCGGGTGTGACTGAAGCTTTCTTT,TRBV5-1,TRBJ1-1,.,few
CASSGQGGNEQFF,TGTGCCAGCAGTGGGCAGGGGGGCAATGAGCAGTTCTTC,TRBV6-4,TRBJ2-1,.,few
CASSESEGNQPQHF,TGTGCCAGCAGTGAAAGTGAGGGCAATCAGCCCCAGCATTTT,TRBV2,TRBJ1-5,.,few
CASSPLDRRSGYTF,TGTGCCAGCTCACCACTCGACAGGCGGAGTGGCTACACCTTC,TRBV18,TRBJ1-2,.,.
CASSGGTQQFF,TGTGCCAGCAGCGGGGGGACGCAGCAGTTCTTC,TRBV5-4,TRBJ2-1,.,few
CASSLDHGTGELFF,TGTGCCAGCAGCTTAGATCACGGCACCGGGGAGCTGTTTTTT,TRBV11-3,TRBJ2-2,.,.
CASRISDLRGTEAFF,TGTGCCAGTAGGATATCAGACCTCCGGGGGACTGAAGCTTTCTTT,TRBV19,TRBJ1-1,.,few
CASSSDRTYGYTF,TGCGCCAGCAGTAGTGACAGAACTTATGGCTACACCTTC,TRBV5-1,TRBJ1-2,.,.
CASSQRTGRMNTEAFF,TGCGCCAGCAGCCAGCGGACAGGGCGAATGAACACTGAAGCTTTCTTT,TRBV5-1,TRBJ1-1,TRBD1,.
CASSLGQGSGANVLTF,TGCGCCAGCAGCTTGGGACAGGGGTCTGGGGCCAACGTCCTGACTTTC,TRBV5-1,TRBJ2-6,TRBD1,few
CAISESRASGAYEQYF,TGTGCCATCAGTGAGTCAAGGGCTAGCGGAGCCTACGAGCAGTACTTC,TRBV10-3,TRBJ2-7,TRBD2,.
CAISARTGSDSPLHF,TGTGCCATCAGTGCCAGGACAGGGTCTGATTCACCCCTCCACTTT,TRBV10-3,TRBJ1-6,TRBD1,.
CASSLGQPGLAGETQYF,TGTGCCAGCAGCTTAGGTCAACCGGGGTTGGCGGGAGAGACCCAGTACTTC,TRBV11-2,TRBJ2-5,.,few
CASSDRSGKGGVETQYF,TGTGCCAGCAGTGACCGTAGCGGTAAAGGAGGCGTGGAGACCCAGTACTTC,TRBV6-1,TRBJ2-5,.,.
CASSTQGDGAGYGYTF,TGTGCCAGCTCGACACAGGGAGACGGGGCAGGCTATGGCTACACCTTC,TRBV18,TRBJ1-2,.,.